This is a list of T cell receptor beta chains from one sample in a study of blood T cells in healthy people across ages. One entry per CDR3 protein results from TCRdb running MiXCR on the 5' RACE reads. The sample has 1.5 million to 1.8 million distinct CDR3 sequences, roughly two fifths seen once. Sequencing input: blood. The receptor source for this set is a young woman in good health. Both conserved end residues are part of each CDR3. A D gene is named only where the DNA matches it firmly. Some rows have no size entry. The others give once, few or many, or a class for an expanded clone.

clone_size	v_call	d_call	j_call	cdr3_aa
.	TRBV5-1	.	TRBJ1-1	CASSLVSVDTEAFF
.	TRBV5-1	TRBD2	TRBJ2-3	CASSFGTSGLTDTQYF
.	TRBV6-2/TRBV6-3	TRBD2	.	CASSYVSAGVNEQYF
.	TRBV7-9	.	TRBJ2-4	CASSSGLVPLAKNIQYF
many	TRBV4-1	.	TRBJ2-3	CASSQGAFSTDTQYF
few	TRBV10-3	.	TRBJ2-5	CAISDQGRVEQYF
few	TRBV21-1	.	TRBJ2-7	CASSKAPGGTGGTPCYEQYF
few	TRBV7-2	.	TRBJ1-4	CASSFPNENLFF
.	TRBV6-6	.	TRBJ2-1	CASSRPGERMFF
.	TRBV12-3/TRBV12-4	.	TRBJ1-2	CASSFDGGSGYTF
.	TRBV4-3	.	TRBJ2-4	CASSQDGAENIQYF
.	TRBV5-1	.	TRBJ2-5	CASSITGAYQETQYF
once	TRBV20-1	TRBD2	TRBJ2-1	CSAWTSGNLNEQFF
.	TRBV10-3	TRBD2	TRBJ2-3	CALGTSGIPDTQYF
.	TRBV5-6	.	TRBJ2-1	CASSLATKTYNEQFF
.	TRBV5-1	TRBD1	TRBJ1-2	CASSTPTGVPNYGYTF